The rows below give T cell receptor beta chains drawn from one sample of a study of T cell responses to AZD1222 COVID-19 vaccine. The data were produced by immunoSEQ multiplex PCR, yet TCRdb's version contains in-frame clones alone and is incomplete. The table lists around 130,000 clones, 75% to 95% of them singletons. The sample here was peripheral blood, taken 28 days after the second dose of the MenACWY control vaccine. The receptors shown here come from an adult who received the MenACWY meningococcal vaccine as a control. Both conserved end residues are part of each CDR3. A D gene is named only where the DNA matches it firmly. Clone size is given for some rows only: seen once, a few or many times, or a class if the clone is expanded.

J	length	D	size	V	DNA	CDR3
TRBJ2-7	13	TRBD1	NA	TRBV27	TGTGCCAACCAGCCCGGACAGGCCAACGAGCAGTACTTC	CANQPGQANEQYF
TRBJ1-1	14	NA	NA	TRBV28	TGTGCCAGCAGTTTCGGTCCAGAGAACACTGAAGCTTTCTTT	CASSFGPENTEAFF
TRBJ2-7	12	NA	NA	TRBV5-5	TGTGCCAGCGTTGGGGGCAGCTACGAGCAGTACTTC	CASVGGSYEQYF
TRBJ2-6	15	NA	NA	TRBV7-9	TGTGCCAGCAGTAGCCAGGAATCTGGGGCCAACGTCCTGACTTTC	CASSSQESGANVLTF
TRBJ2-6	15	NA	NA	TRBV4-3	TGCGCCAGCAGCCAACAGGGTTATGGGGCCAACGTCCTGACTTTC	CASSQQGYGANVLTF
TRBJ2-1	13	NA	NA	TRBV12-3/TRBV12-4	TGTGCCAGCAGGGCAAGGGGCTACAATGAGCAGTTCTTC	CASRARGYNEQFF
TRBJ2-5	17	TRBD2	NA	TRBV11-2	TGTGCCAGCAGCTTAGCTTTCCGGGGGGGATCGAAAGAGACCCAGTACTTC	CASSLAFRGGSKETQYF
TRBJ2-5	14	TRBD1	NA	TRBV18	TGTGCCAGCTCACGGAACAGGGGTCAAGAGACCCAGTACTTC	CASSRNRGQETQYF
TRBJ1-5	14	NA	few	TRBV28	TGTGCCAGCAGTTTACCCGGGAAGGTTCAGCCCCAGCATTTT	CASSLPGKVQPQHF
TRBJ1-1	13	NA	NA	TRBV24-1	TGTGCCACCATGGGCCGGGGGAACACTGAAGCTTTCTTT	CATMGRGNTEAFF
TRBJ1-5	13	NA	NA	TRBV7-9	TGTGCCAGCAGCCCCGATCTAGGTCAGCCCCAGCATTTT	CASSPDLGQPQHF